Each of the 3 T cell receptor beta chains below was sequenced from the same sample in a study of T cells after yellow fever vaccination. TCRdb passed the 5' RACE reads through MiXCR, listing each CDR3 protein once. The table has a few hundred thousand distinct CDR3 sequences, roughly 21% seen once. The sample in question was PBMCs, obtained 15 days after the yellow fever booster vaccination. The origin of the receptors is a man aged 25 to 40 who received the YFV17D yellow fever vaccine.

This clonotype was counted between two and nine times. The CDR3 loop reads CASSQESKAETQYF. The DNA of the CDR3 is TGTGCCAGCAGCCAAGAATCTAAGGCGGAGACCCAGTACTTC. The chain couples TRBV4-2 to TRBJ2-5; D gene ambiguous. Trimming stripped 0 bases from V and 5 bases from J, with 10 bases between. The germline V gene encodes CDR1 LGHNA and CDR2 YNFKEQ. This CDR3 has 14 residues.

The chain joins TRBV5-1 to TRBJ1-4; D not certain. CDR1 and CDR2 from the germline V gene are SGHRS and YFSETQ. V was shortened by 1 base and J by 2 bases, with 9 bases between the two germline ends. The CDR3 is 15 residues long. This chain's CDR3 is CASSLNGETNEKLFF. The CDR3 DNA is TGCGCCAGCAGCTTGAACGGGGAGACTAATGAAAAACTGTTTTTT.

The J gene is TRBJ2-3, the V gene TRBV5-4; D unclear. CDR1 and CDR2 from the germline V gene are SGHNT and YYREEE (reference sequence). The CDR3 totals 15 residues. Trimming took 0 bases from V and 4 from J, leaving 12 bases between them. CDR3 sequence: CASSLGQSLADTQYF. Written as DNA, the CDR3 is TGTGCCAGCAGCTTGGGGCAGAGTTTGGCAGATACGCAGTATTTT.